These 23 T cell receptor beta chains came from one sample sequenced in a study of early T cells in non-severe SARS-CoV-2 infection. A single record per CDR3 protein comes from TCRdb applying MiXCR to the 5' RACE reads. In the table there are about 90,000 distinct CDR3 sequences, approximately 15% of which are singletons. Sequencing input: whole blood. These receptors all stem from an adult who was a healthcare worker with PCR-confirmed SARS-CoV-2 infection or an uninfected control (not recorded which).

The rearrangement joins TRBV9 to TRBJ2-2, with D uncertain. Trimming pared 3 bases from V and 5 bases from J, leaving 14 bases between. CDR3 length: 15 amino acids. Germline V lookup: CDR1 SGDLS, CDR2 YYNGEE. The CDR3 loop is CASSAVGRLTGELFF. CDR3 sequence (DNA): TGTGCCAGCAGCGCCGTGGGCAGGTTGACCGGGGAGCTGTTTTTT.

This clonotype was seen a few times. The chain combines TRBV20-1 with TRBJ2-5, with D tentatively TRBD2 (6 bases). Germline CDR1 is DFQATT and CDR2 is SNEGSKA (reference sequence). The CDR3 totals 12 residues. Trimming left V 6 bases short and J 4 bases short, with 12 bases between. DNA of the CDR3: TGCAGTGCCGACGAGGGAGGAGAGACCCAGTACTTC. Translating it yields CSADEGGETQYF.

This clonotype was found many times. V gene TRBV5-1 combines with J gene TRBJ2-3, with D hard to call. V dropped 2 bases and J dropped 4 bases, with 5 bases sitting between them. The CDR3 is 12 residues long. Germline V gene lookup returns CDR1 SGHRS and CDR2 YFSETQ. The CDR3 loop is CASSFGPDTQYF. For the CDR3, the DNA is TGCGCCAGCAGCTTCGGCCCAGATACGCAGTATTTT.

This clonotype was seen repeatedly, ten times or more. The V gene is TRBV30, the J gene TRBJ2-1; D not certain. V dropped 3 bases and J dropped 4 bases, with 10 bases sitting between them. Looked up from germline, CDR1 is GTSNPN and CDR2 is SVGIG (reference sequence). This CDR3 is built from 13 residues. CDR3 sequence (DNA): TGTGCCTGGAGCGGCATTTCTTACAATGAGCAGTTCTTC. This gives the protein CAWSGISYNEQFF.

This clonotype was counted many times. This sequence joins TRBV3-1 and TRBJ2-5, with 14 bases that match TRBD2. The V gene end was trimmed by 2 bases and the J gene end by 0 bases; junction bases not matched to a gene: 14. CDR1 and CDR2 (germline): LGHDT, YNNKEL (reference sequence). The CDR3 runs to 21 residues. CDR3 amino acids: CASSQPPGWTSGRHHQETQYF. For the CDR3, the DNA is TGTGCCAGCAGCCAACCTCCTGGATGGACTAGCGGGAGGCATCACCAAGAGACCCAGTACTTC.

The chain carries TRBV9 and TRBJ1-2; 9 bases fit TRBD1. Germline V CDR1 and CDR2: SGDLS, YYNGEE. The CDR3 is 14 residues long. V was clipped by 3 bases and J by 2 bases; unmatched bases: 2. CDR3 coding DNA: TGTGCCAGCAGCGCTGGACAGGGGAACTATGGCTACACCTTC. It specifies CASSAGQGNYGYTF.

V usage is TRBV2 and J usage is TRBJ1-2; TRBD1 is a possible D gene (6 bases). The V and J ends lost 6 bases and 5 bases respectively, with 22 bases between them. The CDR3 loop spans 16 amino acids. Germline-derived CDR1 and CDR2 are SNHLY and FYNNEI. The CDR3 is CASRDRNPVGVYGYTF. CDR3 DNA: TGTGCCAGCAGGGACAGAAACCCCGTAGGAGTGTATGGCTACACCTTC.

A few counts support this clonotype. The CDR3: CASDIMASGGTNEKLFF. The CDR3 coding sequence is TGTGCCTCCGATATTATGGCTTCTGGGGGAACTAATGAAAAACTGTTTTTT. The chain combines TRBV30 with TRBJ1-4, with a weak D call TRBD1 (5 bases). The CDR3 runs to 17 residues. Trimming cost V 7 bases and J 1 base, with 22 bases left between them. The germline gives CDR1 GTSNPN, CDR2 SVGIG (reference sequence).

The chain uses TRBV30 and TRBJ2-5, with D perhaps TRBD2 (5 bases). Deletions cut 1 base from V and 2 bases from J, with 5 bases between. Looked up from germline, CDR1 is GTSNPN and CDR2 is SVGIG (reference sequence). This CDR3 has 12 residues. The DNA for the CDR3 is TGTGCCTGGAGTGGGACTCAAGAGACCCAGTACTTC. Its translation: CAWSGTQETQYF. Full variable domain (remainder filled in from reference TRBV30 and TRBJ2-5): SQTIHQWPATLVQPVGSPLSLECTVEGTSNPNLYWYRQAAGRGLQLLFYSVGIGQISSEVPQNLSASRPQDRQFILSSKKLLLSDSGFYLCAWSGTQETQYFGPGTRLLVL.

This clonotype has more than one count but fewer than ten. The chain uses TRBV29-1 and TRBJ1-2; D is possibly TRBD1 (5 bases). The ends were cut back, 6 bases at V and 6 bases at J, with 14 bases in the middle. CDR3 length: 12 residues. In germline, CDR1 is SQVTM, CDR2 ANQGSEA. Here the CDR3 reads CSVRDVGDGYTF. The CDR3 DNA reads as TGCAGCGTGCGGGACGTGGGAGATGGCTACACCTTC.

The chain employs TRBV7-2 and TRBJ1-6; TRBD1 aligns across 8 bases. Germline V gene data show CDR1 as SGHTA and CDR2 as FQGNSA. The CDR3 totals 16 residues. V gave up 5 bases and J gave up 7 bases; unmatched junction bases: 10. The CDR3 nucleotides read TGTGCCAGCAGCCGTCAGGGGGCCAGGGGGAATTCACCCCTCCACTTT. The encoded protein is CASSRQGARGNSPLHF.

This sequence joins TRBV2 and TRBJ2-1, with D possibly TRBD1 on 5 matching bases. Trimming pared 7 bases from V and 5 bases from J, leaving 15 bases between. This CDR3 contains 14 residues. Germline V gene sequence: CDR1 SNHLY, CDR2 FYNNEI. The CDR3 is CASTVGRFNNEQFF. The CDR3 region has the DNA TGTGCCAGCACGGTGGGGCGGTTCAACAATGAGCAGTTCTTC.

On this clonotype itself: A single base separates this from a much larger clone, so it may be a read error. The gene calls are TRBV20-1 and TRBJ2-2; 8 bases match TRBD2. The CDR3 totals 16 residues. Germline lookup yields CDR1 DFQATT and CDR2 SNEGSKA (reference sequence). Germline trimming cut 5 bases from V and 9 bases from J; bases unmatched to any gene: 17. The CDR3 DNA follows: TGCAGTGCTTTCCCCGGGAGCGGGAGTGGGACCTGGGAGCTGTTTTTT. Translated, it gives CSAFPGSGSGTWELFF.

This clonotype has just a few counts. The J gene is TRBJ2-3, the V gene TRBV15, with D possibly matching TRBD1 (6 bases). Germline lookup yields CDR1 LNHNV and CDR2 YYDKDF (reference sequence). Trimming left V 4 bases short and J 15 bases short, with 20 bases between. The CDR3 length is 13 residues. The DNA of the CDR3 is TGTGCCACCAGCAAAAGGGGGAATACGATAACATATTTT. Translating gives CATSKRGNTITYF.

This clonotype occurred a few times. The chain combines TRBV27 with TRBJ1-6; D perhaps matches TRBD1 (5 bases). This CDR3 is built from 13 residues. CDR1 is MNHEY, CDR2 SMNVEV, per germline (reference sequence). Trimming took off 3 bases at V and 10 bases at J, with 10 bases between the two ends. CDR3 sequence (DNA): TGTGCCAGCAGTTTCCCCTCAGGGTCACCCCTCCACTTT. The encoded protein is CASSFPSGSPLHF.

This clonotype was seen repeatedly, ten times or more. The chain has TRBV20-1 and TRBJ1-6; D uncertain. V lost 5 bases and J lost 2, with 10 bases in between. CDR3 length: 14 amino acids. Germline CDR1 is DFQATT and CDR2 is SNEGSKA (reference sequence). DNA for the CDR3: TGCAGTGCTCCGACCGTTCCCTATAATTCACCCCTCCACTTT. Protein sequence: CSAPTVPYNSPLHF.

This clonotype was counted a few times. The chain is built from TRBV19 and TRBJ2-1; 8 nucleotides match TRBD1. V trimming: 7 bases; J trimming: 9 bases; junction bases outside the gene matches: 14. CDR1 is LNHDA and CDR2 is SQIVND in the germline V gene (reference sequence). The length of the CDR3 is 15 residues. The CDR3 region has the DNA TGTGCCAGTACCCAGAACGTCCAGGGGGCGGGTGAGCAGTTCTTC. Protein sequence: CASTQNVQGAGEQFF.

Ten or more counts support this clonotype. The CDR3 region is CASSPATAGGDGELFF. DNA for the CDR3: TGTGCCAGCAGCCCAGCGACAGCGGGAGGTGACGGGGAGCTGTTTTTT. The chain combines TRBV7-6 with TRBJ2-2, with 9 bases aligning to TRBD2. The CDR3 loop spans 16 amino acids. With 5 bases clipped from V and 7 bases from J, the junction kept 11 bases outside the gene matches. Germline assignment: CDR1 SGHVS and CDR2 FNYEAQ.

This clonotype was picked up a small number of times. The chain joins TRBV3-1 to TRBJ2-2; D might be TRBD2 (6 bases). The CDR3 extends over 14 amino acids. Looked up from germline, CDR1 is LGHDT and CDR2 is YNNKEL (reference sequence). The V end was cut by 5 bases, the J end by 5 bases, with 12 bases between. The DNA for the CDR3 is TGTGCCAGCAGCTCGGGACTTGAAACCGGGGAGCTGTTTTTT. Translating gives CASSSGLETGELFF.

This clonotype turned up a few times. The V call is TRBV3-1, the J call TRBJ2-2; no definite D call. CDR1 is LGHDT, CDR2 YNNKEL, per germline (reference sequence). With 1 base removed from V and 5 bases from J, the gap between germline ends came to 11 bases. The CDR3 is made up of 15 amino acids. This CDR3 is CASSQGRTITGELFF. CDR3 bases: TGTGCCAGCAGCCAAGGACGTACCATTACCGGGGAGCTGTTTTTT. Variable domain in full (rest from reference TRBV3-1 and TRBJ2-2): DTAVSQTPKYLVTQMGNDKSIKCEQNLGHDTMYWYKQDSKKFLKIMFSYNNKELIINETVPNRFSPKSPDKAHLNLHINSLELGDSAVYFCASSQGRTITGELFFGEGSRLTVL.

In this sample, this clonotype turned up many times. V is TRBV29-1 and J is TRBJ2-7; unclear D gene. The V gene lost 0 bases and the J gene lost 7 bases, with 13 bases spanning the gap. The germline gives CDR1 SQVTM, CDR2 ANQGSEA. CDR3 length equals 13 residues. The DNA of the CDR3 is TGCAGCGTTGAAGACGTTAGCCGTCGAGAGCAGTACTTC. This translates into CSVEDVSRREQYF.

This clonotype occurred many times. V gene TRBV29-1 combines with J gene TRBJ2-5; D is unclear. Germline-derived CDR1 and CDR2 are SQVTM and ANQGSEA. The CDR3 has 9 residues. With 4 bases removed from V and 4 bases from J, the gap between germline ends came to 1 base. The chain's CDR3 is CSVGETQYF. CDR3 nucleotide sequence: TGCAGCGTTGGAGAGACCCAGTACTTC.

This clonotype came up a few times. The chain uses TRBV27 and TRBJ2-5; D is perhaps TRBD1 or TRBD2 (5 bases each). This CDR3 has 14 amino acids. Deletions cut 7 bases from V and 5 bases from J, with 17 bases between. Germline V gene data show CDR1 as MNHEY and CDR2 as SMNVEV (reference sequence). The CDR3 loop reads CASTPQGSVETQYF. CDR3 bases: TGTGCCAGCACCCCCCAGGGTAGCGTGGAGACCCAGTACTTC.